This T cell receptor beta chain was documented in a study of graft-versus-host responses after intestinal transplantation. In the study overall: Multivisceral, liver-intestinal, or isolated intestinal grafts were transplanted into recipients. Among the recipients, all got anti-thymocyte globulin induction and then tacrolimus and steroids for roughly three years.

Remarks on this clone: The antigen is undetermined.

Produced via immunoSEQ multiplex PCR; TCRdb's table is partial and in-frame only. The sample has about 47,000 clones; about 93% are singletons. In germline, CDR1 is LNHDA, CDR2 SQIVND (reference sequence). The CDR3 loop spans 14 amino acids. V was trimmed by 7 bases and J by 4 bases, leaving 16 bases between them. Study-wide results and caveats: The authors found GvH clones in recipient marrow, some appearing first in ileum or blood. Patients with graft-donor T cell macrochimerism had high graft-versus-host to host-versus-graft clonal ratios in allografts.

The J gene is TRBJ1-2, the V gene TRBV19; tentatively, D is TRBD1 (5 bases). This TCR was recovered from a human patient who received an intestinal transplant, so some T cells may come from the graft donor. The material sequenced was PBMCs, taken 750 to 800 days after a first intestinal transplant, on the day of a second. The CDR3 loop is CASNLKQGRYGYTF. CDR3 bases: TGTGCCAGTAATTTGAAGCAGGGACGCTATGGCTACACCTTC.